This T cell receptor beta chain was recorded in a study of human T cells and chemical hapten exposure. Study overall: Sensitization involved placing 2% DPC onto an approximately 2 cm by approximately 2 cm region of upper inner arm skin.

Regarding the study as a whole: Counts of TCRs expanded at PT1 correlated positively with patch test score.

Time point of the sample: patch test 1, 2 weeks after DPC sensitization. The sample's treatment: therapeutic diphenylcyclopropenone sensitization with weekly scalp DPC. Participating donors were patients with alopecia, aged 18 to 70 years, considered appropriate candidates for DPC. This clonotype was seen a handful of times. Its antigen is currently unknown. Individual cDNA molecules (in the library) carried attached unique molecular identifiers. TCRdb re-derived calls from the RACE reads in MiXCR, one entry per CDR3 protein. The data show around 150,000 distinct CDR3 sequences, around 15% seen once. V lost 1 base to trimming and J lost 2 bases, with 7 bases between them. The CDR3 is made up of 14 amino acids. Germline V gene data show CDR1 as SGHDT and CDR2 as YYEEEE.

This sequence joins TRBV5-6 and TRBJ1-3, with D uncertain. The sample here was whole blood, taken in connection with sensitization to the hapten diphenylcyclopropenone (DPC). This receptor was obtained from a woman between 25 and 40 years old with alopecia areata. Some clones in this sample may be carry-over from other donors' samples. The chain's CDR3 is CASSLFAAGNTIYF. The CDR3 nucleotides read TGTGCCAGCAGCTTGTTTGCAGCTGGAAACACCATATATTTT.